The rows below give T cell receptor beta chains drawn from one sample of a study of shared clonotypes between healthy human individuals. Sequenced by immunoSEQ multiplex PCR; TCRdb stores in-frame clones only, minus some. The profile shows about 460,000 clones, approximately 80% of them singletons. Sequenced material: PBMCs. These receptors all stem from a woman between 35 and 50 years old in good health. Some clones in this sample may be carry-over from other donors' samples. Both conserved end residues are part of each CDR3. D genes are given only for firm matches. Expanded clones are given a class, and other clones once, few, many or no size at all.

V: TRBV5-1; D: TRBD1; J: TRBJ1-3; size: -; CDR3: CASSHGTDSGNTIYF; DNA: TGCGCCAGCAGCCACGGGACAGACTCTGGAAACACCATATATTTT
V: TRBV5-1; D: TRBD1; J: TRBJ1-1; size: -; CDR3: CASSLEGQYSEAFF; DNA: TGCGCCAGCAGCTTGGAGGGACAGTATTCTGAAGCTTTCTTT
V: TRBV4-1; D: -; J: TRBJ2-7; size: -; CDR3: CASSQDRGVLGGASYEQYF; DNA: TGCGCCAGCAGCCAAGATCGGGGCGTCTTGGGGGGCGCTTCCTACGAGCAGTACTTC
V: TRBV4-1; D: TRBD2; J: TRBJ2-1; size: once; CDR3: CASSQSSLAVSSYNEQFF; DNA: TGCGCCAGCAGCCAAAGCTCTCTAGCGGTCAGCTCCTACAATGAGCAGTTCTTC
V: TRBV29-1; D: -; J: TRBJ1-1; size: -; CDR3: CSVGANTEAFF; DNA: TGCAGCGTTGGCGCGAACACTGAAGCTTTCTTT
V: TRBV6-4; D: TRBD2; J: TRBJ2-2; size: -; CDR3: CASSELAGMDTGELFF; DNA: TGTGCCAGCAGTGAACTAGCGGGGATGGACACCGGGGAGCTGTTTTTT
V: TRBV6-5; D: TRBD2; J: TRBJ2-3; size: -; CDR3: CASSPPGLVTDTQYF; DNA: TGTGCCAGCAGCCCCCCGGGACTAGTCACAGATACGCAGTATTTT
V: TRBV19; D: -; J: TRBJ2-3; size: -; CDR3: CASSMQREPQYF; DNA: TGTGCCAGTAGTATGCAAAGGGAACCGCAGTATTTT
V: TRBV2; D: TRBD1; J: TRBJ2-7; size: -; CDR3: CASSKDREEQYF; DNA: TGTGCCAGCAGTAAAGACAGGGAGGAGCAGTACTTC
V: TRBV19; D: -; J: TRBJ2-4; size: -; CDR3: CASSIGGAKNIQYF; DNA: TGTGCCAGTAGTATCGGGGGAGCCAAAAACATTCAGTACTTC
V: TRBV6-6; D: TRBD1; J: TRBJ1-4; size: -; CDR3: CASREIGQGNEKLFF; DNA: TGTGCCAGCAGAGAAATCGGACAGGGGAATGAAAAACTGTTTTTT
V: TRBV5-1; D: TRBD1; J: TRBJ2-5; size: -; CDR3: CASSSGQGEETQYF; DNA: TGCGCCAGCAGCTCAGGACAGGGCGAAGAGACCCAGTACTTC
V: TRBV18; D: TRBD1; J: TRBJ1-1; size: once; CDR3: CASSPVDRGKEAFF; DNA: TGTGCCAGCTCACCAGTGGACAGGGGGAAAGAAGCTTTCTTT
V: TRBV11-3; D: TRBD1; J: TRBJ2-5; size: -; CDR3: CASSVSEGAWETQYF; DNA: TGTGCCAGCAGCGTCAGTGAGGGGGCCTGGGAGACCCAGTACTTC
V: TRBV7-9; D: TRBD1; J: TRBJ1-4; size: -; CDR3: CASSLAELQGARFNEKLFF; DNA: TGTGCCAGCAGCTTAGCGGAGTTACAGGGGGCGCGGTTTAATGAAAAACTGTTTTTT
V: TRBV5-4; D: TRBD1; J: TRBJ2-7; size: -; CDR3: CASSLGQGPRHEQYF; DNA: TGTGCCAGCAGCTTAGGACAGGGGCCGCGGCACGAGCAGTACTTC
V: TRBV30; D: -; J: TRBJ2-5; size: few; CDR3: CAWSVLDRDYQETQYF; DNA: TGTGCCTGGAGTGTACTAGACCGGGACTACCAAGAGACCCAGTACTTC
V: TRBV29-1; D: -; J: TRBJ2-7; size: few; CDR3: CSVGAGSYEQYF; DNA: TGCAGCGTTGGGGCAGGATCCTACGAGCAGTACTTC
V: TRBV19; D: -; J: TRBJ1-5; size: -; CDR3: CASSLKAGADQPQHF; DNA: TGTGCCAGTAGTCTTAAGGCGGGGGCTGATCAGCCCCAGCATTTT
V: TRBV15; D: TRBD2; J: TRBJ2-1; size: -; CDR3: CATSRDNLAGNEQFF; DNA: TGTGCCACCAGCAGAGATAATCTAGCGGGCAATGAGCAGTTCTTC
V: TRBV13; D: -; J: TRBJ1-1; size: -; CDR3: CASSTRPLLAGDTYTEAFF; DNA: TGTGCCAGCAGCACCCGTCCCCTCCTGGCAGGGGACACTTACACTGAAGCTTTCTTT
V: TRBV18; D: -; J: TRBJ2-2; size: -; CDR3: CASSPLQDARNTGELFF; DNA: TGTGCCAGCTCACCTCTACAGGATGCTAGGAACACCGGGGAGCTGTTTTTT
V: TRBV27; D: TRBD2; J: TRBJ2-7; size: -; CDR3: CASSLGGGRGRGEQYF; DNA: TGTGCCAGCAGTTTAGGTGGCGGGAGGGGCAGAGGGGAGCAGTACTTC